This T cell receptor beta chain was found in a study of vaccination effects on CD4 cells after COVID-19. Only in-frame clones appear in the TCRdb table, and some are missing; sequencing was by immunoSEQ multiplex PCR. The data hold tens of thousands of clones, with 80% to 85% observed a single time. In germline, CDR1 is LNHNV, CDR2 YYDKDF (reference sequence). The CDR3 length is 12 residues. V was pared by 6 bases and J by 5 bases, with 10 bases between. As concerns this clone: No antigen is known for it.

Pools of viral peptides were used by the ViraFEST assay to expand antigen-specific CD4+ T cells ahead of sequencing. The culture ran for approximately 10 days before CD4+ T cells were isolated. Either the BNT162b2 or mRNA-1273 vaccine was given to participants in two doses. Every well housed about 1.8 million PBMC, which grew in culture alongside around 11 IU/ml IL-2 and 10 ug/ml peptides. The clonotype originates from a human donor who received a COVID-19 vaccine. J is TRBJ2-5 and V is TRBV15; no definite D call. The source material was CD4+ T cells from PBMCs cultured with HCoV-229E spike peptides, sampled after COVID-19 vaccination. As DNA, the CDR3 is TGTGCCACCAGTGGGCCTGGGGAGACCCAGTACTTC. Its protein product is CATSGPGETQYF.